The rows below give T cell receptor beta chains drawn from one sample of a study of graft-versus-host responses after intestinal transplantation. This table comes from immunoSEQ multiplex PCR, and its TCRdb copy is limited to in-frame clones, with some not included. The table lists about 88,000 clones, roughly 90% of them singletons, with approximately 0.32% in the top ten. Antigens for these TCRs are unknown. Source: unstimulated CD4+ T cells sorted from spleen or lymph node cells, taken before transplant. These receptors originate from a human donor who was the organ donor for an intestinal transplant. Both conserved end residues are part of each CDR3. A D gene is named only where the DNA matches it firmly. Size is omitted from some rows. Given values are once, few, many or a class for expanded clones.

abundance: .; j_gene: TRBJ2-5; v_gene: TRBV5-1; d_gene: TRBD1; CDR3aa: CASSRTGGQETQYF; CDR3nt: TGCGCCAGCAGCAGGACAGGGGGACAAGAGACCCAGTACTTC
abundance: once; j_gene: TRBJ1-5; v_gene: TRBV6-5; d_gene: .; CDR3aa: CASSPLRGSNQPQHF; CDR3nt: TGTGCCAGCAGTCCGCTACGGGGAAGCAATCAGCCCCAGCATTTT
abundance: .; j_gene: TRBJ2-7; v_gene: TRBV4-1; d_gene: TRBD1; CDR3aa: CASSQDRGHEQYF; CDR3nt: TGCGCCAGCAGCCAAGACAGGGGGCACGAGCAGTACTTC
abundance: once; j_gene: TRBJ2-7; v_gene: TRBV5-1; d_gene: .; CDR3aa: CASSRLDRNYEQYF; CDR3nt: TGCGCCAGCAGCCGCCTAGACAGGAACTACGAGCAGTACTTC
abundance: .; j_gene: TRBJ2-7; v_gene: TRBV7-8; d_gene: .; CDR3aa: CASSAGSYEQYF; CDR3nt: TGTGCCAGCAGCGCAGGAAGCTACGAGCAGTACTTC
abundance: .; j_gene: TRBJ1-1; v_gene: TRBV28; d_gene: TRBD1; CDR3aa: CASSYWTGMDAEAFF; CDR3nt: TGTGCCAGCAGTTATTGGACAGGGATGGACGCTGAAGCTTTCTTT
abundance: .; j_gene: TRBJ1-1; v_gene: TRBV6-5; d_gene: TRBD1; CDR3aa: CASSYARTGLNTEAFF; CDR3nt: TGTGCCAGCAGTTACGCTAGGACAGGATTGAACACTGAAGCTTTCTTT
abundance: .; j_gene: TRBJ1-1; v_gene: TRBV10-1; d_gene: .; CDR3aa: CASSHSPGYDEAFF; CDR3nt: TGCGCCAGCAGCCACAGTCCGGGGTATGATGAAGCTTTCTTT
abundance: .; j_gene: TRBJ2-1; v_gene: TRBV5-4; d_gene: .; CDR3aa: CASSLVSGPYNEQFF; CDR3nt: TGTGCCAGCAGCTTGGTGTCAGGTCCCTACAATGAGCAGTTCTTC
abundance: .; j_gene: TRBJ2-5; v_gene: TRBV19; d_gene: .; CDR3aa: CASSAPPGVYLQETQYF; CDR3nt: TGTGCCAGTAGTGCCCCTCCCGGGGTTTATCTCCAAGAGACCCAGTACTTC
abundance: .; j_gene: TRBJ1-1; v_gene: TRBV2; d_gene: .; CDR3aa: CASRVEAGNTEAFF; CDR3nt: TGTGCCAGCAGGGTGGAGGCAGGGAACACTGAAGCTTTCTTT
abundance: .; j_gene: TRBJ1-2; v_gene: TRBV7-2; d_gene: .; CDR3aa: CASSLRQGGGYTF; CDR3nt: TGTGCCAGCAGCTTACGGCAGGGAGGCGGCTACACCTTC
abundance: .; j_gene: TRBJ1-1; v_gene: TRBV9; d_gene: .; CDR3aa: CASSVAPGLTEAFF; CDR3nt: TGTGCCAGCAGCGTAGCTCCAGGACTAACTGAAGCTTTCTTT
abundance: .; j_gene: TRBJ2-3; v_gene: TRBV7-2; d_gene: TRBD2; CDR3aa: CASSTAGVWADTQYF; CDR3nt: TGTGCCAGCAGCACCGCGGGAGTTTGGGCAGATACGCAGTATTTT
abundance: .; j_gene: TRBJ2-5; v_gene: TRBV19; d_gene: .; CDR3aa: CASSTVRQETQYF; CDR3nt: TGTGCCAGTAGTACGGTACGCCAAGAGACCCAGTACTTC
abundance: .; j_gene: TRBJ2-2; v_gene: TRBV5-1; d_gene: .; CDR3aa: CASSYLRVGGELFF; CDR3nt: TGCGCCAGCAGCTACCTCAGGGTTGGCGGGGAGCTGTTTTTT
abundance: .; j_gene: TRBJ1-2; v_gene: TRBV2; d_gene: TRBD1; CDR3aa: CASSEAHPTGGRYGYTF; CDR3nt: TGTGCCAGTAGTGAAGCCCACCCCACAGGGGGCCGGTATGGCTACACCTTC
abundance: .; j_gene: TRBJ1-2; v_gene: TRBV6-1; d_gene: TRBD1; CDR3aa: CASSGQGINYGYTF; CDR3nt: TGTGCCAGCAGTGGACAGGGAATTAACTATGGCTACACCTTC
abundance: .; j_gene: TRBJ2-7; v_gene: TRBV28; d_gene: TRBD1; CDR3aa: CASSLSPFQDRAYEQYF; CDR3nt: TGTGCCAGCAGTTTATCTCCTTTCCAGGACAGGGCCTACGAGCAGTACTTC
abundance: .; j_gene: TRBJ2-3; v_gene: TRBV10-2; d_gene: TRBD2; CDR3aa: CASRDGLAGATDTQYF; CDR3nt: TGCGCCAGCAGGGACGGACTAGCGGGGGCCACAGATACGCAGTATTTT
abundance: once; j_gene: TRBJ2-1; v_gene: TRBV19; d_gene: TRBD2; CDR3aa: CASSMASGGSNEQFF; CDR3nt: TGTGCCAGTAGTATGGCCAGCGGGGGGAGCAATGAGCAGTTCTTC
abundance: .; j_gene: TRBJ1-2; v_gene: TRBV2; d_gene: TRBD1; CDR3aa: CASSGGTGNHGYTF; CDR3nt: TGTGCCAGCAGTGGGGGGACAGGGAACCATGGCTACACCTTC
abundance: .; j_gene: TRBJ2-7; v_gene: TRBV29-1; d_gene: TRBD2; CDR3aa: CSVARGVRNEQYF; CDR3nt: TGCAGCGTTGCCCGGGGGGTACGGAACGAGCAGTACTTC
abundance: .; j_gene: TRBJ2-1; v_gene: TRBV18; d_gene: TRBD2; CDR3aa: CASSSAGGLYNEQFF; CDR3nt: TGTGCCAGCTCGTCAGCGGGGGGGCTCTACAATGAGCAGTTCTTC
abundance: once; j_gene: TRBJ2-5; v_gene: TRBV5-6; d_gene: TRBD2; CDR3aa: CASSRLAEIQETQYF; CDR3nt: TGTGCCAGCAGCAGACTAGCGGAGATACAAGAGACCCAGTACTTC
abundance: .; j_gene: TRBJ2-3; v_gene: TRBV5-1; d_gene: .; CDR3aa: CASSLAGPNTQYF; CDR3nt: TGCGCCAGCAGCTTGGCAGGGCCCAATACGCAGTATTTT
abundance: once; j_gene: TRBJ2-7; v_gene: TRBV5-1; d_gene: TRBD1; CDR3aa: CASSLVAGQGTYEQYF; CDR3nt: TGCGCCAGCAGCTTGGTAGCGGGACAGGGGACCTACGAGCAGTACTTC
abundance: .; j_gene: TRBJ2-3; v_gene: TRBV4-1; d_gene: .; CDR3aa: CASSQEQAGTDTQYF; CDR3nt: TGCGCCAGCAGCCAAGAACAGGCGGGCACAGATACGCAGTATTTT
abundance: .; j_gene: TRBJ2-5; v_gene: TRBV30; d_gene: .; CDR3aa: CAWTGTPKTGTQYF; CDR3nt: TGTGCCTGGACCGGGACACCGAAAACGGGGACCCAGTACTTC
abundance: .; j_gene: TRBJ2-3; v_gene: TRBV5-1; d_gene: .; CDR3aa: CASSFVLGDTQYF; CDR3nt: TGCGCCAGCAGCTTTGTGCTAGGAGATACGCAGTATTTT
abundance: .; j_gene: TRBJ1-3; v_gene: TRBV30; d_gene: .; CDR3aa: CAWSVVGAAGNTIYF; CDR3nt: TGTGCCTGGAGTGTGGTGGGGGCGGCGGGAAACACCATATATTTT
abundance: .; j_gene: TRBJ2-5; v_gene: TRBV9; d_gene: TRBD1; CDR3aa: CASSVLQGAGETQYF; CDR3nt: TGTGCCAGCAGCGTACTACAGGGGGCGGGGGAGACCCAGTACTTC
abundance: .; j_gene: TRBJ2-1; v_gene: TRBV18; d_gene: TRBD2; CDR3aa: CASSPLAGGKYNEQFF; CDR3nt: TGTGCCAGCTCACCACTAGCGGGGGGAAAGTACAATGAGCAGTTCTTC
abundance: .; j_gene: TRBJ1-1; v_gene: TRBV6-1; d_gene: .; CDR3aa: CASSVTLNTEAFF; CDR3nt: TGTGCCAGCAGCGTGACACTGAACACTGAAGCTTTCTTT
abundance: .; j_gene: TRBJ2-5; v_gene: TRBV2; d_gene: TRBD2; CDR3aa: CASISREFQETQYF; CDR3nt: TGTGCCAGCATATCGCGGGAGTTCCAAGAGACCCAGTACTTC
abundance: .; j_gene: TRBJ2-2; v_gene: TRBV5-1; d_gene: TRBD2; CDR3aa: CASSLGTSARNTGELFF; CDR3nt: TGCGCCAGCAGCCTGGGCACTAGCGCAAGGAACACCGGGGAGCTGTTTTTT
abundance: .; j_gene: TRBJ2-1; v_gene: TRBV10-3; d_gene: TRBD2; CDR3aa: CAISESNSGRLYNEQFF; CDR3nt: TGTGCCATCAGTGAGTCTAATAGCGGGCGACTGTACAATGAGCAGTTCTTC
abundance: few; j_gene: TRBJ2-5; v_gene: TRBV30; d_gene: .; CDR3aa: CAWSVKRETQYF; CDR3nt: TGTGCCTGGAGTGTAAAGCGGGAGACCCAGTACTTC
abundance: once; j_gene: TRBJ2-3; v_gene: TRBV10-1; d_gene: TRBD1; CDR3aa: CASSRDRPTDTQYF; CDR3nt: TGCGCCAGCAGCAGGGACAGACCCACAGATACGCAGTATTTT
abundance: .; j_gene: TRBJ1-2; v_gene: TRBV29-1; d_gene: .; CDR3aa: CSAEQFPGGYTF; CDR3nt: TGCAGCGCTGAGCAGTTTCCGGGTGGCTACACCTTC